This T cell receptor (beta chain) is drawn from a study of human T cells and chemical hapten exposure. MiXCR, run by TCRdb on the RACE reads, gives a single entry per CDR3 protein. Of 110,000 to 150,000 distinct CDR3 sequences in the sample, around 11% were seen once. Regarding time point: patch test 2, 6 weeks after DPC sensitization. Treatment in this sample: therapeutic diphenylcyclopropenone sensitization with weekly scalp DPC. Germline lookup yields CDR1 LNHDA and CDR2 SQIVND (reference sequence). The CDR3 is 15 residues long. V was pared by 5 bases and J by 4 bases, with 8 bases of the junction left unmatched.

This chain links TRBV19 with TRBJ2-1; TRBD1 matches 7 bases. The material was whole blood, obtained in connection with sensitization to the hapten diphenylcyclopropenone (DPC). This receptor was taken from a woman aged 50 to 65 with alopecia areata. Some clones in this sample may be carry-over from other donors' samples. The CDR3 reads CASSQYRGGYNEQFF. CDR3 nucleotide sequence: TGTGCCAGTAGTCAGTACAGGGGTGGGTACAATGAGCAGTTCTTC.